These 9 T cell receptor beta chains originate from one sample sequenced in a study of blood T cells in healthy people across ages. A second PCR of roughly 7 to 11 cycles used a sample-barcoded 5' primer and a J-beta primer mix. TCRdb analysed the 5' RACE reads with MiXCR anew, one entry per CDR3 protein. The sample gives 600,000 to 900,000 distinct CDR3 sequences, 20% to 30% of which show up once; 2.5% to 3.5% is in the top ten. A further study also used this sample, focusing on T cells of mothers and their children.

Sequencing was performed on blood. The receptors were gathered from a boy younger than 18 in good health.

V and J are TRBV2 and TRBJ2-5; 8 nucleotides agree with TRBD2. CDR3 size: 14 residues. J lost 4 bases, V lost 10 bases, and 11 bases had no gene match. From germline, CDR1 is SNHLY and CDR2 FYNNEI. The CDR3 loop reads CATINETSVETQYF. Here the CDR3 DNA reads TGTGCCACGATAAACGAGACTAGCGTAGAGACCCAGTACTTC.

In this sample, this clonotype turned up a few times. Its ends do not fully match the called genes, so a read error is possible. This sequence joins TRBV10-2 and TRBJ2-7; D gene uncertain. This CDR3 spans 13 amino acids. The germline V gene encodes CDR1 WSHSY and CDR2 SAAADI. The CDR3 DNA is TGCACCAGCAGTATGGACCTAGCCTACGAGCAGTACTTC. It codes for CTSSMDLAYEQYF.

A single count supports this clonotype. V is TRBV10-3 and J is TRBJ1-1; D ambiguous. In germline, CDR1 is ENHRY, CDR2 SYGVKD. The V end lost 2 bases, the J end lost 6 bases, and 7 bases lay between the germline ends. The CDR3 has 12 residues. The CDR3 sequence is CAISEPYAEAFF. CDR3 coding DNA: TGTGCCATCAGTGAGCCGTATGCTGAAGCTTTCTTT.

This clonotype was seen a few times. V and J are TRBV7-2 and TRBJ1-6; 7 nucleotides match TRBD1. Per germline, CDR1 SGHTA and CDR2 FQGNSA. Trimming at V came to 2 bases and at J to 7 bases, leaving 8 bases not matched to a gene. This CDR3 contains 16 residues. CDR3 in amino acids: CASSLQGGGLNSPLHF. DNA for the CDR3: TGTGCCAGCAGCTTACAGGGGGGGGGTTTAAATTCACCCCTCCACTTT.

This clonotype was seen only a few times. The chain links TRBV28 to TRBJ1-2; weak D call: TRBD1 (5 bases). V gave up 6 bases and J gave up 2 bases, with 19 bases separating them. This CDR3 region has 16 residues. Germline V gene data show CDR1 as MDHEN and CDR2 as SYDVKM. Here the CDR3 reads CASSRPPGLENYGYTF. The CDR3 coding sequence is TGTGCCAGCAGCCGTCCTCCGGGACTCGAGAACTATGGCTACACCTTC.

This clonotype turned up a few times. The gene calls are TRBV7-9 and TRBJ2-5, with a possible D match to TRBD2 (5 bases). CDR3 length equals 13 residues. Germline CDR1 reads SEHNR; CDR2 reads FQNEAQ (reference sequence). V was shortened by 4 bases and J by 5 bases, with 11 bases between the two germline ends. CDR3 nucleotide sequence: TGTGCCAGCAGCTCCCCGTGGAGGGAGACCCAGTACTTC. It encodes CASSSPWRETQYF.

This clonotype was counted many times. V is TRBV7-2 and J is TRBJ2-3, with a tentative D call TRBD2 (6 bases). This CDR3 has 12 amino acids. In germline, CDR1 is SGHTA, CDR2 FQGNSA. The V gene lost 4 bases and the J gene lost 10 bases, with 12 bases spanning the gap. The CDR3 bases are TGTGCCAGCAGCTCCTTAGCGGCAGCGCAGTATTTT. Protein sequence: CASSSLAAAQYF.

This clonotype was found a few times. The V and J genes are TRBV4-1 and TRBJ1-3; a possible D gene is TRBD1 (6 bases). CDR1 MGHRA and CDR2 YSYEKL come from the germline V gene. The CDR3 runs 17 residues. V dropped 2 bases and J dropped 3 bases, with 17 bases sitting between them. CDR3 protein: CASSQTTGPLFGNTIYF. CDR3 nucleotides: TGCGCCAGCAGCCAAACGACAGGCCCTCTGTTTGGAAACACCATATATTTT.

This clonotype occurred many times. CDR3 sequence: CASSRGVQETQYF. CDR3 nucleotides: TGTGCCAGCTCGCGGGGGGTACAAGAGACCCAGTACTTC. The V and J genes are TRBV18 and TRBJ2-5; 8 positions agree with TRBD2. The CDR3 sequence is 13 residues long. The V segment lost 6 bases and the J segment 2 bases; nucleotides outside the gene matches: 2. Germline V gene lookup returns CDR1 KGHSH and CDR2 LQKENI.